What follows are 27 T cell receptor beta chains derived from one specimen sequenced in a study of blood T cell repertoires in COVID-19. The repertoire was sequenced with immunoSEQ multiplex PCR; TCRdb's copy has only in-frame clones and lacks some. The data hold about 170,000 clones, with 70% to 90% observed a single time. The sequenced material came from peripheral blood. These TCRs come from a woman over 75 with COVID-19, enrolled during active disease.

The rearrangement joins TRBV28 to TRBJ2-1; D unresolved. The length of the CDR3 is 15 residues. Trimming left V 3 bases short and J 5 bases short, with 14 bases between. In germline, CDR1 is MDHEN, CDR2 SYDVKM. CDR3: CASSFPRGAHNEQFF. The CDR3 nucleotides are TGTGCCAGCAGTTTCCCCCGAGGCGCCCACAATGAGCAGTTCTTC.

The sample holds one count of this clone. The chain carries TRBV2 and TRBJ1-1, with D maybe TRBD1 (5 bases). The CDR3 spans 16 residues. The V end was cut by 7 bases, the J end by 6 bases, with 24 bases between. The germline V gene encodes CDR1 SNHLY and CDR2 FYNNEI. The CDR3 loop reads CASTSFGGSSGAEAFF. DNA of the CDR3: TGTGCCAGCACCTCTTTCGGGGGTTCTTCGGGGGCTGAAGCTTTCTTT. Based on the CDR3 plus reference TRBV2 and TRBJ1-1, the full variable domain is EPEVTQTPSHQVTQMGQEVILRCVPISNHLYFYWYRQILGQKVEFLVSFYNNEISEKSEIFDDQFSVERPDGSNFTLKIRSTKLEDSAMYFCASTSFGGSSGAEAFFGQGTRLTVV.

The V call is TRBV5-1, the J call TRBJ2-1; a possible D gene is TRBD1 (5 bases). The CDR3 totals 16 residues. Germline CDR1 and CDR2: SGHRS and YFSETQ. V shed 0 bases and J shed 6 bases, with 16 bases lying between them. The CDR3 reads CASSLARAEGLNEQFF. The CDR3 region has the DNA TGCGCCAGCAGCTTGGCCAGGGCAGAAGGGCTCAATGAGCAGTTCTTC.

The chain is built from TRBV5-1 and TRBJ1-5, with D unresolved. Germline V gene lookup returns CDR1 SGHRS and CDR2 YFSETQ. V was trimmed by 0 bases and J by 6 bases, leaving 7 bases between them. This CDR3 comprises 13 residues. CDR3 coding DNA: TGCGCCAGCAGCTTGGCGGGTAGTCAGCCCCAGCATTTT. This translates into CASSLAGSQPQHF.

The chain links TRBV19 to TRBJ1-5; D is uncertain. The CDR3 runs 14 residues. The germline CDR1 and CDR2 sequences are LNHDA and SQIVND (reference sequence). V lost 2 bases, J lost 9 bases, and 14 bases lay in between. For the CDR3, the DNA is TGTGCCAGTAGTATACCGAGTATCCCGTCGCCCCAGCATTTT. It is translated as CASSIPSIPSPQHF.

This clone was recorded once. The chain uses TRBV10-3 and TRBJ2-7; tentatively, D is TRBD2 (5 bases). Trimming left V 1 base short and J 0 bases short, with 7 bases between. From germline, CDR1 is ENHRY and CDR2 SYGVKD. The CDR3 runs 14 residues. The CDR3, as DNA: TGTGCCATCAGTGAGTTGGGGAGCTCCTACGAGCAGTACTTC. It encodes CAISELGSSYEQYF.

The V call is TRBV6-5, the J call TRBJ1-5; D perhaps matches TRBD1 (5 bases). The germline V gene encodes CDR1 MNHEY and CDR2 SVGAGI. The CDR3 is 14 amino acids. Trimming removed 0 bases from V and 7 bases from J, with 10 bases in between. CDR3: CASSYSRARQPQHF. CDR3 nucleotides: TGTGCCAGCAGTTACTCCAGGGCACGACAGCCCCAGCATTTT.

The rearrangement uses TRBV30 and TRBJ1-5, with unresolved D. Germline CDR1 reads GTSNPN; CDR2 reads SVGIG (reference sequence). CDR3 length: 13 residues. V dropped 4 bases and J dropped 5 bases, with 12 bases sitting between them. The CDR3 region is CAWTTTQDQPQHF. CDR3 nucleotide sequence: TGTGCCTGGACCACCACCCAGGATCAGCCCCAGCATTTT.

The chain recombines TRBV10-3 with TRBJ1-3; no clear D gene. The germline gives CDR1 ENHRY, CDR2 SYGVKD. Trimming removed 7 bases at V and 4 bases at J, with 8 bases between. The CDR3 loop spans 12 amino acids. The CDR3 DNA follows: TGTGCCATCACATCGGTGGGAAACACCATATATTTT. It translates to CAITSVGNTIYF.

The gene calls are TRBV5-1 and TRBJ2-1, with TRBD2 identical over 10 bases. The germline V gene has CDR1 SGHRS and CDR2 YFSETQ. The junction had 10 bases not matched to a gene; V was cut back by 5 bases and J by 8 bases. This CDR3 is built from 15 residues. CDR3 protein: CASSNLAGEGYEQFF. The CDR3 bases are TGCGCCAGCAGTAACCTAGCGGGAGAAGGATATGAGCAGTTCTTC.

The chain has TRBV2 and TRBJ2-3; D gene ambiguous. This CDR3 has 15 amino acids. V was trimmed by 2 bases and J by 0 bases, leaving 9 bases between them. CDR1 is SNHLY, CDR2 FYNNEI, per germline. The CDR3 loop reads CASSELWPSTDTQYF. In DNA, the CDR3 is TGTGCCAGCAGTGAACTCTGGCCTAGCACAGATACGCAGTATTTT.

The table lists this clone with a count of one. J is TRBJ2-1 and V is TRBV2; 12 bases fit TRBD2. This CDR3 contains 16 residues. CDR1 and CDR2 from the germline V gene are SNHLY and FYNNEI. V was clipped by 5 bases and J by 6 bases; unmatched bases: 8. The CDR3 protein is CASSHPTSGSPNEQFF. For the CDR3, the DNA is TGTGCCAGCAGTCACCCGACTAGCGGGAGCCCCAATGAGCAGTTCTTC. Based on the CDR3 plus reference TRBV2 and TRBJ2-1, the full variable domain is EPEVTQTPSHQVTQMGQEVILRCVPISNHLYFYWYRQILGQKVEFLVSFYNNEISEKSEIFDDQFSVERPDGSNFTLKIRSTKLEDSAMYFCASSHPTSGSPNEQFFGPGTRLTVL.

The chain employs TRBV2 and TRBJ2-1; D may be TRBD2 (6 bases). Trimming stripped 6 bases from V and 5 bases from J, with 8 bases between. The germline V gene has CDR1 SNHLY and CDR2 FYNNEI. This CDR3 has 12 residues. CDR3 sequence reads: CASRGLNNEQFF. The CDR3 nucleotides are TGTGCCAGCAGGGGACTGAACAATGAGCAGTTCTTC.

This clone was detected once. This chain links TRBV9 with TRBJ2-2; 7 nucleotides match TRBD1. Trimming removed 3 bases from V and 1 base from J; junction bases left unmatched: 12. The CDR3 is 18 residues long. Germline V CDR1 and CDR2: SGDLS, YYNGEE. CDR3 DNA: TGTGCCAGCAGCGGGGGACAGACAGGCAGTGAGAACACCGGGGAGCTGTTTTTT. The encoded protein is CASSGGQTGSENTGELFF.

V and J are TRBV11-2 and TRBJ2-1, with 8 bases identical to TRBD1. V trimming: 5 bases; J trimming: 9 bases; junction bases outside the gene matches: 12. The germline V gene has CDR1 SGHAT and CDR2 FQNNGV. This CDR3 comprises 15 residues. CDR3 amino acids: CASSPLDRESIEQFF. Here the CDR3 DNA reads TGTGCCAGCAGCCCCTTGGACAGGGAATCGATTGAGCAGTTCTTC.

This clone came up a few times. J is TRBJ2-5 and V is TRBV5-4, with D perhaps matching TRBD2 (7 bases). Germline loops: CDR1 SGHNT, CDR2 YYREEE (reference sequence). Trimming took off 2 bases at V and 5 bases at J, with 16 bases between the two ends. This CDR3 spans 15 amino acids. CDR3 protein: CASSFGGPSRETQYF. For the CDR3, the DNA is TGTGCCAGCAGCTTCGGGGGGCCCTCAAGGGAGACCCAGTACTTC.

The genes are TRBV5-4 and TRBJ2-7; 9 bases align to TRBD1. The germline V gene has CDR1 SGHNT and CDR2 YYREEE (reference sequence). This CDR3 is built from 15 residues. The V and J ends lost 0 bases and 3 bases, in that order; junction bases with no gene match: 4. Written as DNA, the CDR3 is TGTGCCAGCAGCTTGGGGGACAGGGCAGTCTACGAGCAGTACTTC. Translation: CASSLGDRAVYEQYF.

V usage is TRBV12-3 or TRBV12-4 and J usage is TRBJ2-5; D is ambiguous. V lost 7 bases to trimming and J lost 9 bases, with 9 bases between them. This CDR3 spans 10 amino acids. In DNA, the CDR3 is TGTGCCAGCATAGCCCGCCCCCAGTACTTC. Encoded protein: CASIARPQYF.

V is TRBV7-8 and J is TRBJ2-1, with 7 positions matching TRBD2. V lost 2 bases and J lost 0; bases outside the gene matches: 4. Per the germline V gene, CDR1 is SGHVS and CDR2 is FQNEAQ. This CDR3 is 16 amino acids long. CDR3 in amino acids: CASSLLAVSSYNEQFF. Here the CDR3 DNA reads TGTGCCAGCAGCTTACTAGCGGTTAGCTCCTACAATGAGCAGTTCTTC.

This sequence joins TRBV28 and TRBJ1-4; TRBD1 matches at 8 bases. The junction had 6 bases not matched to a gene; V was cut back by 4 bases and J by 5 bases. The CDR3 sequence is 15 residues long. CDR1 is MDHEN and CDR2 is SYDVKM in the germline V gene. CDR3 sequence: CASSYNRGGNEKLFF. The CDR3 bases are TGTGCCAGCAGTTACAACAGGGGGGGAAATGAAAAACTGTTTTTT.

The CDR3 DNA reads as TGCAGCGTTGCTGTAGCGGGGGGTAGCACAGATACGCAGTATTTT. As protein: CSVAVAGGSTDTQYF. The chain is built from TRBV29-1 and TRBJ2-3; 10 bases fit TRBD2. CDR3 length equals 15 residues. The junction had 4 bases not matched to a gene; V was cut back by 4 bases and J by 0 bases. Looked up from germline, CDR1 is SQVTM and CDR2 is ANQGSEA.

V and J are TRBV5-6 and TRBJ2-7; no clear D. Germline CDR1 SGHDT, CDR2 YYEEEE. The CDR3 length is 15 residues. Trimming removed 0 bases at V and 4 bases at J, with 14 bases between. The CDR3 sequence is CASSLGPLGLYEQYF. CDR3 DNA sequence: TGTGCCAGCAGCTTGGGCCCTCTCGGTTTATACGAGCAGTACTTC.

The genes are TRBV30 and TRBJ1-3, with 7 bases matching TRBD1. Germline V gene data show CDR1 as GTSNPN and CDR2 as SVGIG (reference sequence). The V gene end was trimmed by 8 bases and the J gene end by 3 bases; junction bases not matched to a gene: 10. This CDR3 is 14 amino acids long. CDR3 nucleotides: TGTGCCCGCTCACAGGGGACAAGTGGAAACACCATATATTTT. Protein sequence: CARSQGTSGNTIYF.

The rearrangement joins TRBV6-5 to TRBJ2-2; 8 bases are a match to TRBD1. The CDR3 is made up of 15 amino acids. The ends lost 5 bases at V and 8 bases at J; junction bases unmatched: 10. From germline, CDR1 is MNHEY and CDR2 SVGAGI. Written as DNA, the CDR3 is TGTGCCAGCAGTCCGGGACAGGAGCATTGGGGGGAGCTGTTTTTT. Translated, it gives CASSPGQEHWGELFF.

As DNA, the CDR3 is TGTGCCAGCAGCCGACAGGGGCTCGGCTATGGCTACACCTTC. It encodes CASSRQGLGYGYTF. This rearrangement joins TRBV6-5 to TRBJ1-2, with TRBD1 matching 8 bases. Germline CDR1 is MNHEY and CDR2 is SVGAGI. The length of the CDR3 is 14 residues. V dropped 6 bases and J dropped 4; count of bases not matched to a gene: 7.

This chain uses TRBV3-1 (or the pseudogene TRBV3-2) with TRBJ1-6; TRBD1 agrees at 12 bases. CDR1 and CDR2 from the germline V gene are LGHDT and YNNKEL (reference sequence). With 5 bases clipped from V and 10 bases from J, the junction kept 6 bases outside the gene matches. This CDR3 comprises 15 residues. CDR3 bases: TGTGCCAGCAGCACCACCGGGACAGGGGGCTCACCCCTCCACTTT. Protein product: CASSTTGTGGSPLHF.

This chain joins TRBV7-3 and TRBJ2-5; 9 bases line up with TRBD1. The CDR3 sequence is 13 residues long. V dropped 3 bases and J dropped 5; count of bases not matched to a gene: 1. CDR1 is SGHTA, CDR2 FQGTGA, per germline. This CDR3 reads CASSFGTGETQYF. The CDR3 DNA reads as TGTGCCAGCAGCTTCGGGACAGGGGAGACCCAGTACTTC.